This T cell receptor (beta chain) was sequenced for a study of shared clonotypes between healthy human individuals. Only in-frame clones appear in the TCRdb table, and some are missing; sequencing was by immunoSEQ multiplex PCR. The table includes about 2.1 million clones, just under 95% detected once. Positive CCR7 selection of CD45RO-negative cells yielded the naive CD8 cells, and terminally differentiated effector memory CD45RA+ cells were excluded. Germline CDR1 and CDR2: LNHNV and YYDKDF (reference sequence). V lost 0 bases to trimming and J lost 6 bases, with 18 bases between them. This CDR3 comprises 16 residues.

The V call is TRBV15, the J call TRBJ2-7; no reliable D call. The sequencing input was naive CD8+ T cells from PBMCs. This clonotype originated in a man aged 18-30 years in good health. Some clones in this sample may be carry-over from other donors' samples. In DNA, the CDR3 is TGTGCCACCAGCAGAGATAAGTACAGTACTCCTATCGAGCAGTACTTC. Encoded protein: CATSRDKYSTPIEQYF.